The clone carrying this TCR beta chain has only a few counts. Its antigen is currently unknown. The entry originates in a study of early T cells in non-severe SARS-CoV-2 infection. Overall study: The study sequenced bulk RNA from unsorted whole blood, with chains unpaired. Points from the study as a whole: Matches to VDJdb favored anti-spike CD8 responses and missed private and CD4 specificities.

cDNA molecules, individually, were tagged with unique molecular identifiers. TCRdb reanalysed the 5' RACE reads using MiXCR and keeps one entry per CDR3 protein. Of about 83,000 distinct CDR3 sequences listed, about 10% were seen once; the top ten hold over 7%. V dropped 0 bases and J dropped 6 bases, with 10 bases sitting between them. Germline CDR1 and CDR2: SGHRS and YFSETQ. This CDR3 region has 13 residues. V gene TRBV5-1 combines with J gene TRBJ2-7; D gene unclear. This material consisted of whole blood, taken at baseline. The TCR was taken from an adult who was a healthcare worker with PCR-confirmed SARS-CoV-2 infection or an uninfected control (not recorded which). Here the CDR3 reads CASSLDLASEQYF. CDR3 nucleotide sequence: TGCGCCAGCAGCTTGGACTTAGCCTCCGAGCAGTACTTC.